Below, 9 T cell receptor beta chains from the same sample are listed, as sequenced in a study of T cells in Graves' hyperthyroidism and ophthalmopathy. The TCR beta CDR3 regions underwent amplification using RNA transcripts as the source. An initial round of RT-PCR targeting the TCR CDR3 relied on the HTBI primer set. TCRdb recomputed calls from the multiplex PCR reads with MiXCR, one row per CDR3 protein. This table has approximately 700,000 distinct CDR3 sequences, over 40% appearing once. The sample comprised peripheral blood or thyroid tissue (not recorded which). Every receptor here comes from an adult man with Graves' disease, either hyperthyroidism or ophthalmopathy (not recorded which).

V usage is TRBV2 and J usage is TRBJ2-7, with 8 bases matching TRBD1. The CDR3 loop spans 14 amino acids. Trimming cost V 8 bases and J 2 bases; bases outside gene matches: 8. Germline V gene sequence: CDR1 SNHLY, CDR2 FYNNEI. CDR3 bases: TGTGCCAGCGTGGCAGGGGGCTACCCCTACGAGCAGTACTTC. This codes for CASVAGGYPYEQYF.

This clonotype turned up a few times. The chain is built from TRBV20-1 and TRBJ2-7; TRBD2 matches 7 bases. With V trimmed by 2 bases and J by 2 bases, 9 bases remained unmatched. The CDR3 extends over 15 amino acids. CDR1 is DFQATT and CDR2 is SNEGSKA in the germline V gene (reference sequence). The CDR3 loop is CSARPPAGRPYEQYF. The DNA for the CDR3 is TGCAGTGCTAGACCTCCCGCCGGGAGGCCCTACGAGCAGTACTTC.

This clonotype occurred many times. The chain uses TRBV28 and TRBJ1-4; D is unresolved. The germline CDR1 and CDR2 sequences are MDHEN and SYDVKM. The CDR3 has 13 amino acids. Trimming shortened V by 6 bases and J by 5 bases, and 10 bases separated the two germline ends. DNA of the CDR3: TGTGCCAGCAGCTTAGAGTCAAATGAAAAACTGTTTTTT. The encoded protein is CASSLESNEKLFF.

On this clonotype itself: A read error is possible here, since a much larger clone lies one base away. The chain combines TRBV12-5 with TRBJ1-6; D remains unclear. CDR1 is LGHNT, CDR2 FRNRAP, per germline. This CDR3 is 15 amino acids long. The CDR3: CASSVAPNYNSPLHF. In DNA form, the CDR3 reads TGTGCCAGCAGCGTAGCACCCAACTATAATTCACCCCTCCACTTT.

This clonotype has just a few counts. V gene TRBV19 combines with J gene TRBJ1-2; 7 bases are shared with TRBD1. Unmatched junction bases numbered 4, after V lost 5 bases and J lost 4 bases. The CDR3 spans 13 residues. Germline-derived CDR1 and CDR2 are LNHDA and SQIVND (reference sequence). DNA of the CDR3: TGTGCCAGTAGTCAGACAGGGACCTATGGCTACACCTTC. The encoded protein is CASSQTGTYGYTF.

V and J are TRBV20-1 and TRBJ2-7, with 7 nucleotides matching TRBD2. The ends lost 6 bases at V and 3 bases at J; junction bases unmatched: 14. The germline V gene encodes CDR1 DFQATT and CDR2 SNEGSKA (reference sequence). The CDR3 has 15 residues. The DNA of the CDR3 is TGCAGTGCCGCAAGGAGGGGAGGGCCTTACTACGAGCAGTACTTC. Protein: CSAARRGGPYYEQYF.

This clonotype was counted at least ten times. The chain is built from TRBV20-1 and TRBJ2-5, with 7 bases fitting TRBD1. V lost 6 bases and J lost 5; bases outside the gene matches: 12. Germline V gene sequence: CDR1 DFQATT, CDR2 SNEGSKA (reference sequence). The CDR3 has 14 amino acids. CDR3 amino acids: CSAHTQGVRETQYF. The CDR3 bases are TGCAGTGCGCACACCCAGGGGGTACGGGAGACCCAGTACTTC.

Many counts were recorded for this clonotype. The V call is TRBV7-2, the J call TRBJ1-6; TRBD1 matches at 8 bases. V was clipped by 5 bases and J by 9 bases; unmatched bases: 9. The CDR3 consists of 15 residues. Germline V gene sequence: CDR1 SGHTA, CDR2 FQGNSA. CDR3 sequence reads: CASSTGGQGGSPLHF. The CDR3 DNA follows: TGTGCCAGCAGCACGGGTGGACAGGGCGGTTCACCCCTCCACTTT.

The rearrangement uses TRBV7-9 and TRBJ1-2; TRBD1 agrees at 12 bases. The CDR3 length is 17 residues. J was trimmed by 4 bases and V by 5 bases; bases with no gene match: 11. Germline-derived CDR1 and CDR2 are SEHNR and FQNEAQ (reference sequence). Here the CDR3 reads CASSEGQGARAGYGYTF. The CDR3 bases are TGTGCCAGCAGCGAGGGACAGGGGGCGCGGGCGGGCTATGGCTACACCTTC.